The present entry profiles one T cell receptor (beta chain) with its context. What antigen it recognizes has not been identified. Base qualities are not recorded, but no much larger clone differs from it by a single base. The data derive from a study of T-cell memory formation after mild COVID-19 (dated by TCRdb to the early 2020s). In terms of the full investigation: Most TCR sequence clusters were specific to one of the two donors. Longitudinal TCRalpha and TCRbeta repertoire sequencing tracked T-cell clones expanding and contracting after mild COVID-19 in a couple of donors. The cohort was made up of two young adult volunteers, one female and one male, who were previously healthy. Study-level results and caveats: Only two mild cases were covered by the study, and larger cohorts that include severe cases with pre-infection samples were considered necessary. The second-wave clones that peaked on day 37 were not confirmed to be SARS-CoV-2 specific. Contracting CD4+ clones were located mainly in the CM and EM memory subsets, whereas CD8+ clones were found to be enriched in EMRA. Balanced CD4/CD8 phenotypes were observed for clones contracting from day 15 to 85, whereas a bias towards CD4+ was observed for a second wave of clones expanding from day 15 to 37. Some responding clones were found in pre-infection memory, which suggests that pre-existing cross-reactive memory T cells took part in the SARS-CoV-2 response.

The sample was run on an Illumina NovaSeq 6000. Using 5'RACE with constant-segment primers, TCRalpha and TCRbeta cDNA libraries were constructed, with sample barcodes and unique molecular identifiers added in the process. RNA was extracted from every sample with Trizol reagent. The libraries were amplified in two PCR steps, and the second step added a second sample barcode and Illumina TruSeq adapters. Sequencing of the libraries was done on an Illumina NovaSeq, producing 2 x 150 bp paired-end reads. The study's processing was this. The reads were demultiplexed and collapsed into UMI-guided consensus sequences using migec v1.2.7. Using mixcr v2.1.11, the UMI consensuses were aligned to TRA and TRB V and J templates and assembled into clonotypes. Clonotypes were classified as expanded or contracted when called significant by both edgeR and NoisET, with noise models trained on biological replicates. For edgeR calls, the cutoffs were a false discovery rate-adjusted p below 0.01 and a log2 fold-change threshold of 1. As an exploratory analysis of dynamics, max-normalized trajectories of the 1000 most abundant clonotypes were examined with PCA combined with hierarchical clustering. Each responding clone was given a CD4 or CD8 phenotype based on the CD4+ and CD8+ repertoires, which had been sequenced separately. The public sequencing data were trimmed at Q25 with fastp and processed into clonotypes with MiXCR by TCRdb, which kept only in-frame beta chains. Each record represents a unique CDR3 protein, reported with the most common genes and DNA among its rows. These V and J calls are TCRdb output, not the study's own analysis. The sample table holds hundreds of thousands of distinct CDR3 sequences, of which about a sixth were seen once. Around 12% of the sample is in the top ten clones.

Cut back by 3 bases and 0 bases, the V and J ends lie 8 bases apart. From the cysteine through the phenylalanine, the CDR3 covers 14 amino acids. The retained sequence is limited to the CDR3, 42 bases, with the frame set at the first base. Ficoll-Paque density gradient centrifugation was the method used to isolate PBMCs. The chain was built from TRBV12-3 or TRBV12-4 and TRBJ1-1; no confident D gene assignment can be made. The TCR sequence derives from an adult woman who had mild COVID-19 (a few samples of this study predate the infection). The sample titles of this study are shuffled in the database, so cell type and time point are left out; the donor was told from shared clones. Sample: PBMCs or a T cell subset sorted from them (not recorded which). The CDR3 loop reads CASSFAIMNTEAFF. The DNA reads TGTGCCAGCAGTTTTGCTATAATGAACACTGAAGCTTTCTTT.